This entry lists 21 T cell receptor beta chains sequenced from one sample in a study of cytomegalovirus exposure and HLA in healthy donors (dated by TCRdb to the late 2010s). Preparation of the library involved the immunoSEQ multiplex PCR assay. The multiplex PCR relied on a mix of 60 forward primers for TCR Vbeta segments and 13 reverse primers for TCR Jbeta segments. Held by TCRdb, this immuneACCESS table contains in-frame sequences only and omits some clones. Under half of the omission traces to an unresolved V gene where checked; the cause of the rest is unknown. The sample profile shows some 170,000 clones; almost 80% of them were found once. The ten largest clones represent roughly 1.3% of the sample. Sequencing used PBMCs. The origin of the receptors is a woman aged 45-65 years in good health and CMV-seronegative.

The chain has TRBV19 and TRBJ2-7; D remains ambiguous. Trimming stripped 3 bases from V and 0 bases from J, with 12 bases between. Germline V gene lookup returns CDR1 LNHDA and CDR2 SQIVND (reference sequence). CDR3 size: 15 residues. CDR3 residues: CASSIIAESSYEQYF. The CDR3 coding sequence is TGTGCCAGTAGTATTATTGCGGAGAGCTCCTACGAGCAGTACTTC.

For the CDR3, the DNA is TGTGCCAGTAGGACGAGGGCGACACCTGACACCGGGGAGCTGTTTTTT. It encodes CASRTRATPDTGELFF. The chain uses TRBV19 and TRBJ2-2, with D possibly being TRBD2 (5 bases). CDR1 is LNHDA, CDR2 SQIVND, per germline (reference sequence). V was trimmed by 6 bases and J by 3 bases, leaving 17 bases between them. The CDR3 contains 16 residues.

CDR3 amino acids: CASSLRTLVGGGISPLHF. The DNA of the CDR3 is TGTGCCAGCAGCTTAAGAACCCTCGTGGGGGGAGGGATTTCACCCCTCCACTTT. The J gene is TRBJ1-6, the V gene TRBV11-2, with D tentatively TRBD1 (5 bases). Trimming left V 2 bases short and J 9 bases short, with 23 bases between. Germline V gene sequence: CDR1 SGHAT, CDR2 FQNNGV. There are 18 residues in the CDR3.

This clone was recorded once. The chain employs TRBV5-6 and TRBJ1-5, with 9 bases identical to TRBD1. This CDR3 region has 16 residues. Unmatched junction bases numbered 3, after V lost 1 base and J lost 1 base. From germline, CDR1 is SGHDT and CDR2 YYEEEE. In DNA, the CDR3 is TGTGCCAGCAGCTTGAACAGGGGGCGCAGCAATCAGCCCCAGCATTTT. It translates to CASSLNRGRSNQPQHF.

The chain has TRBV2 and TRBJ2-3; 8 bases align to TRBD1. This CDR3 is 16 amino acids long. The germline gives CDR1 SNHLY, CDR2 FYNNEI. V shed 6 bases, J shed 2 bases, and the junction held 10 bases outside the gene matches. The CDR3 DNA reads as TGTGCCAGCAGGGCGGGACAGGCGGACTACACAGATACGCAGTATTTT. This sequence encodes CASRAGQADYTDTQYF.

The chain is built from TRBV5-1 and TRBJ2-7, with 8 bases aligning to TRBD1. The CDR3 loop spans 15 amino acids. Germline CDR1 reads SGHRS; CDR2 reads YFSETQ. V lost 3 bases and J lost 2; bases outside the gene matches: 7. This CDR3 is CASSSRDRFAYEQYF. CDR3 nucleotides: TGCGCCAGCAGCTCCCGGGACAGGTTCGCCTACGAGCAGTACTTC.

This chain uses TRBV5-4 with TRBJ2-1; TRBD2 matches at 9 bases. The junction had 2 bases not matched to a gene; V was cut back by 0 bases and J by 4 bases. The length of the CDR3 is 15 residues. Per germline, CDR1 SGHNT and CDR2 YYREEE (reference sequence). The CDR3 region has the DNA TGTGCCAGCAGCTTGGGCGGGGGGGGATACAATGAGCAGTTCTTC. Its protein is CASSLGGGGYNEQFF.

This clone has more than one count but fewer than ten. The identical CDR3 is also encoded by other nucleotide sequences in the sample. The chain carries TRBV27 and TRBJ1-5; no definite D call. The CDR3 has 13 residues. CDR1 is MNHEY and CDR2 is SMNVEV in the germline V gene (reference sequence). Trimming took 0 bases from V and 5 from J, leaving 5 bases between them. DNA of the CDR3: TGTGCCAGCAGTTTATCGAGGTATCAGCCCCAGCATTTT. It is translated as CASSLSRYQPQHF.

The sample holds many counts of this clone. V gene TRBV11-3 combines with J gene TRBJ2-7; 9 nucleotides match TRBD1. Germline values: CDR1 SGHNT, CDR2 YENEEA. V was clipped by 6 bases and J by 3 bases; unmatched bases: 6. The CDR3 covers 14 residues. CDR3 amino acids: CASSHRDRDYEQYF. CDR3 coding DNA: TGTGCCAGCAGTCACCGGGACAGGGACTACGAGCAGTACTTC.

The chain employs TRBV5-4 and TRBJ2-1; 8 bases are a match to TRBD2. V lost 2 bases to trimming and J lost 9 bases; unmatched junction nucleotides: 10. Germline CDR1 is SGHNT and CDR2 is YYREEE (reference sequence). The CDR3 is 15 amino acids. The CDR3 DNA reads TGTGCCAGCAGCTTCCCGGGGGGGTTGTCGGTTGAGCAGTTCTTC. This translates into CASSFPGGLSVEQFF.

The chain recombines TRBV7-9 with TRBJ1-2; 10 nucleotides line up with TRBD1. This CDR3 comprises 15 residues. From germline, CDR1 is SEHNR and CDR2 FQNEAQ (reference sequence). The ends lost 6 bases at V and 3 bases at J; junction bases unmatched: 7. CDR3 in DNA: TGTGCCAGCAGTAGAGCCGGGACAGGGGACTATGGCTACACCTTC. This codes for CASSRAGTGDYGYTF.

The V call is TRBV7-2, the J call TRBJ2-1; D not certain. From germline, CDR1 is SGHTA and CDR2 FQGNSA. The CDR3 is 12 amino acids. Trimming took off 4 bases at V and 4 bases at J, with 5 bases between the two ends. The CDR3 spells CASSSQYNEQFF. CDR3 sequence (DNA): TGTGCCAGCAGCTCGCAGTACAATGAGCAGTTCTTC.

The chain is built from TRBV9 and TRBJ1-6; D gene uncertain. The V gene's germline CDR1 is SGDLS and CDR2 YYNGEE. V gave up 0 bases and J gave up 5 bases, with 12 bases separating them. This CDR3 comprises 16 residues. The CDR3 loop reads CASSVGVGGHNSPLHF. Written as DNA, the CDR3 is TGTGCCAGCAGCGTAGGGGTAGGAGGGCATAATTCACCCCTCCACTTT.

The chain joins TRBV6-5 to TRBJ2-1, with D hard to call. Germline V CDR1 and CDR2: MNHEY, SVGAGI. V was shortened by 2 bases and J by 3 bases, with 11 bases between the two germline ends. The length of the CDR3 is 15 residues. CDR3 DNA: TGTGCCAGCAGTTACGTCCCCAGACTCTACAATGAGCAGTTCTTC. Protein: CASSYVPRLYNEQFF.

This sequence joins TRBV11-1 and TRBJ1-1; no reliable D call. Per the germline V gene, CDR1 is SGHAT and CDR2 is FQDESV (reference sequence). The CDR3 runs 12 residues. V shed 5 bases and J shed 4 bases, with 8 bases lying between them. Written as DNA, the CDR3 is TGTGCCAGCAGCATACGAGCCACTGAAGCTTTCTTT. It translates to CASSIRATEAFF.

This clone was counted between two and nine times. The chain combines TRBV5-1 with TRBJ2-2; 9 nucleotides line up with TRBD1. V lost 4 bases, J lost 9 bases, and 7 bases stayed unmatched. Germline loops: CDR1 SGHRS, CDR2 YFSETQ. The CDR3 has 14 residues. This chain's CDR3 is CASSGRTGVRELFF. Written as DNA, the CDR3 is TGCGCCAGCAGCGGACGGACAGGGGTGAGGGAGCTGTTTTTT.

J is TRBJ1-2 and V is TRBV6-5; D remains ambiguous. The length of the CDR3 is 13 residues. Trimming took off 2 bases at V and 7 bases at J, with 11 bases between the two ends. Germline CDR1 reads MNHEY; CDR2 reads SVGAGI. The DNA of the CDR3 is TGTGCCAGCAGTTACATGGTTGCGGGTGGCTACACCTTC. Translated, it gives CASSYMVAGGYTF.

CDR3 sequence (DNA): TGTGCCAGCAGTCCCTCAGGGGGAAATGAGCAGTTCTTC. It codes for CASSPSGGNEQFF. The gene calls are TRBV28 and TRBJ2-1; 7 bases map to TRBD1. Germline lookup yields CDR1 MDHEN and CDR2 SYDVKM. The CDR3 consists of 13 residues. V lost 5 bases to trimming and J lost 7 bases; unmatched junction nucleotides: 5.

This clone has a handful of counts. J is TRBJ2-1 and V is TRBV10-3; 10 positions agree with TRBD2. In germline, CDR1 is ENHRY, CDR2 SYGVKD. The length of the CDR3 is 17 residues. Trimming at V came to 3 bases and at J to 7 bases, leaving 12 bases not matched to a gene. CDR3 coding DNA: TGTGCCATCAGTGAAGTGGCGAGACTAGCGGGCATAAATGAGCAGTTCTTC. It is translated as CAISEVARLAGINEQFF.

The chain recombines TRBV1 with TRBJ2-1; whether TRBD2, the table's D call, matches the DNA was not checked. TRBV1 is designated a pseudogene. The length of the CDR3 is 16 residues. The CDR3 DNA reads TGCACCAGCAGCCAAGGCTCTAGCGGGAGAAGGAATGAGCAGTTCTTC. Translating it yields CTSSQGSSGRRNEQFF.

This sequence joins TRBV29-1 and TRBJ2-5; TRBD1 agrees at 8 bases. The trim removed 3 bases at V and 3 bases at J, leaving 3 bases unmatched. Germline CDR1 SQVTM, CDR2 ANQGSEA. The CDR3 extends over 13 amino acids. CDR3 in DNA: TGCAGCGTTGACGGACAGGGCGAAGAGACCCAGTACTTC. Protein product: CSVDGQGEETQYF.